The clone carrying this TCR beta chain was counted ten times or more. This specimen comes from a study of spatial heterogeneity in lung cancer. One entry per CDR3 protein, called by TCRdb with MiXCR from the 5' RACE reads. The sample has under 13,000 distinct CDR3 sequences, approximately 25% seen once; the top ten hold less than 40%. Time point of the sample: sample taken at primary tumor resection. TCRs were sequenced from unsorted whole RNA of tumor, nontumor lung or PBMC. The CDR3 length is 14 residues. The V and J ends lost 6 bases and 2 bases, in that order; junction bases with no gene match: 5. Germline CDR1 is MNHEY and CDR2 is SVGAGI.

The sequencing used PBMCs, collected at surgery. This clonotype was obtained from a female donor with early-stage non-small cell lung cancer. The rearrangement links TRBV6-5 to TRBJ2-7; 9 bases agree with TRBD1. CDR3 sequence: CASSQDRGAYEQYF. DNA of the CDR3: TGTGCCAGCAGCCAGGACAGGGGCGCCTACGAGCAGTACTTC.